These T cell receptor beta chains were read from a single sample in a study of T cells in Graves' hyperthyroidism and ophthalmopathy. TCRdb redid the calling of the multiplex PCR reads with MiXCR, one entry per CDR3 protein. The sample includes roughly 250,000 distinct CDR3 sequences, 16% of them seen just once. Specimen: blood. These receptors all stem from a young woman with Graves' ophthalmopathy. Each CDR3 is given with its conserved first and last residue.

j_call: TRBJ1-2; v_call: TRBV10-2; cdr3_aa: CASSEWGNGYTF
j_call: TRBJ2-6; v_call: TRBV10-3; cdr3_aa: CAISGDDRVSGANVLTF
j_call: TRBJ2-7; v_call: TRBV20-1; cdr3_aa: CSARPGLAGFYEQYF
j_call: TRBJ1-2; v_call: TRBV27; cdr3_aa: CASSPTRQGGWGYTF
j_call: TRBJ2-1; v_call: TRBV3-1; cdr3_aa: CASSQDLRGFTYNEQFF
j_call: TRBJ1-1; v_call: TRBV3-1; cdr3_aa: CASTPEINTEAFF
j_call: TRBJ1-1; v_call: TRBV5-8; cdr3_aa: CASSLVSPDTEAFF
j_call: TRBJ2-3; v_call: TRBV30; cdr3_aa: CAWRESTDTQYF
j_call: TRBJ1-5; v_call: TRBV15; cdr3_aa: CATSRQGGGPQHF
j_call: TRBJ2-3; v_call: TRBV28; cdr3_aa: CASNPTVRTSGRTTDTQYF
j_call: TRBJ2-7; v_call: TRBV29-1; cdr3_aa: CSVATSYEQYF
j_call: TRBJ1-4; v_call: TRBV7-9; cdr3_aa: CASSPGGGNEKLFF
j_call: TRBJ2-1; v_call: TRBV11-3; cdr3_aa: CASSLDSGTESYNEQFF
j_call: TRBJ2-2; v_call: TRBV6-1; cdr3_aa: CASTGGTGELFF
j_call: TRBJ2-7; v_call: TRBV9; cdr3_aa: CASSVIWDIWSYEQYF
j_call: TRBJ1-1; v_call: TRBV18; cdr3_aa: CASSLTGTGTEAFF
j_call: TRBJ2-5; v_call: TRBV7-2; cdr3_aa: CASSWDPVWETQYF
j_call: TRBJ1-2; v_call: TRBV3-1; cdr3_aa: CASTGQGNYGYTF
j_call: TRBJ2-3; v_call: TRBV27; cdr3_aa: CASSPGLGSPLHDTQYF
j_call: TRBJ1-2; v_call: TRBV18; cdr3_aa: CASSKAAYGYTF
j_call: TRBJ2-2; v_call: TRBV19; cdr3_aa: CASHGGDWAKLFF
j_call: TRBJ2-7; v_call: TRBV3-1; cdr3_aa: CASSQRLGTSGGDEQYF
j_call: TRBJ1-2; v_call: TRBV5-6; cdr3_aa: CASSLPPGGYTF
j_call: TRBJ1-2; v_call: TRBV10-3; cdr3_aa: CAIRGRYRQPLYGYTF
j_call: TRBJ2-2; v_call: TRBV19; cdr3_aa: CASKNQPRLGTGELFF
j_call: TRBJ2-1; v_call: TRBV5-6; cdr3_aa: CASSFGTSGNEQFF
j_call: TRBJ2-2; v_call: TRBV20-1; cdr3_aa: CSARLALSTGELFF
j_call: TRBJ1-1; v_call: TRBV7-9; cdr3_aa: CASSLAAGATEAFF
j_call: TRBJ1-6; v_call: TRBV13; cdr3_aa: CASSFTCRHSPLHF
j_call: TRBJ1-6; v_call: TRBV2; cdr3_aa: CASSEQGRDSPLHF
j_call: TRBJ1-1; v_call: TRBV20-1; cdr3_aa: CSAATVERPMNTEASF
j_call: TRBJ1-2; v_call: TRBV4-2; cdr3_aa: CASMGINYGYTF
j_call: TRBJ1-1; v_call: TRBV2; cdr3_aa: CASSQTVKTEAFF
j_call: TRBJ1-1; v_call: TRBV15; cdr3_aa: CATSASGTVNTEAFF
j_call: TRBJ1-4; v_call: TRBV9; cdr3_aa: CASSVEGGGRGGEKLFF
j_call: TRBJ2-1; v_call: TRBV28; cdr3_aa: CASSLFKSGSGAQFF
j_call: TRBJ2-1; v_call: TRBV3-1; cdr3_aa: CASSQGGQEQFF